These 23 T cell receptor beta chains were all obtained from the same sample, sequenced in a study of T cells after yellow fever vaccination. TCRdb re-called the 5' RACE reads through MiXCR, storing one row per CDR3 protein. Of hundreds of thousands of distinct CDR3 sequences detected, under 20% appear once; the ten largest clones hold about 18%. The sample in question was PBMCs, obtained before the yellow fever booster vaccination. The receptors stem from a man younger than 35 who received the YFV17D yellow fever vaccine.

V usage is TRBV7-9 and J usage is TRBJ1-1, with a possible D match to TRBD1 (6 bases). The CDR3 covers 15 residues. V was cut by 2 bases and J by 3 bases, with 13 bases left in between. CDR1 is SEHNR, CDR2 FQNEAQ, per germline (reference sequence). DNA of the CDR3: TGTGCCAGCAGCTTAATAGGGGGGGCCGACACTGAAGCTTTCTTT. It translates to CASSLIGGADTEAFF. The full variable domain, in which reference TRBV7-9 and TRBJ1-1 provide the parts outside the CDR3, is DTGVSQNPRHKITKRGQNVTFRCDPISEHNRLYWYRQTLGQGPEFLTYFQNEAQLEKSRLLSDRFSAERPKGSFSTLEIQRTEQGDSAMYLCASSLIGGADTEAFFGQGTRLTVV.

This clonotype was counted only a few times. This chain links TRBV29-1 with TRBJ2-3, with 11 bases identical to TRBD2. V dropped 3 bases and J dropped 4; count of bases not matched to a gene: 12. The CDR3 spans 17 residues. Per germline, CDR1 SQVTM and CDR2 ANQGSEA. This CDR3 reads CSVDGTSGVPVADTQYF. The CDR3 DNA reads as TGCAGCGTTGATGGGACTAGCGGAGTCCCCGTCGCAGATACGCAGTATTTT.

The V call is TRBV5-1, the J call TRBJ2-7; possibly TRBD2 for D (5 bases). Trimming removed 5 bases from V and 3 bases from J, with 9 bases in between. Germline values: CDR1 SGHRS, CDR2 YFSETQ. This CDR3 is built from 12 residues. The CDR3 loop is CASRSGIYEQYF. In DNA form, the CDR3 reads TGCGCCAGCAGGTCGGGGATCTACGAGCAGTACTTC.

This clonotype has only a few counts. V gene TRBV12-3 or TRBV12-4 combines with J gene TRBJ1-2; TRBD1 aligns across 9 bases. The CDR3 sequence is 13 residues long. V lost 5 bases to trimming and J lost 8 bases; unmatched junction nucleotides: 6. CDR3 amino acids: CASSRQGVEGYTF. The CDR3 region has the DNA TGTGCCAGCAGTCGACAGGGGGTGGAGGGCTACACCTTC.

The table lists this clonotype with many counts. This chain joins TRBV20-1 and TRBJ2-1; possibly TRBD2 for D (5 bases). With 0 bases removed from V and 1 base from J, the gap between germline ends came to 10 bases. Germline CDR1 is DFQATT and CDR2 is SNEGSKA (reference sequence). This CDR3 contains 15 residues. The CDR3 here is CSARDGKLSYNEQFF. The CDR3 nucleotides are TGCAGTGCTAGAGACGGGAAGTTGTCCTACAATGAGCAGTTCTTC.

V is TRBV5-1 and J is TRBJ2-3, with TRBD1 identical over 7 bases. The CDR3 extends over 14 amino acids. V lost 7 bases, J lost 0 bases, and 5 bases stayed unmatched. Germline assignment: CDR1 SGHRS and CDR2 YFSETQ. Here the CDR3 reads CASGTASSTDTQYF. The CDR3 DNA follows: TGCGCCAGCGGGACAGCTTCTAGCACAGATACGCAGTATTTT.

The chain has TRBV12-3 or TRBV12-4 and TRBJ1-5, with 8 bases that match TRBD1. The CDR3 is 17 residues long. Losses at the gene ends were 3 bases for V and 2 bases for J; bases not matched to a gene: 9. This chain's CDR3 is CASSLEDRDRGNQPQHF. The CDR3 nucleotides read TGTGCCAGCAGTTTGGAGGACAGGGATAGGGGCAATCAGCCCCAGCATTTT.

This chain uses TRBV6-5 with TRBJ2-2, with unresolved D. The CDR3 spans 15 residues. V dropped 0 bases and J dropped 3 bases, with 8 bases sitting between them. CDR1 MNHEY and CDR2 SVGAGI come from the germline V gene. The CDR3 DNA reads TGTGCCAGCAGTTACTCCCCCTCATACACCGGGGAGCTGTTTTTT. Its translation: CASSYSPSYTGELFF.

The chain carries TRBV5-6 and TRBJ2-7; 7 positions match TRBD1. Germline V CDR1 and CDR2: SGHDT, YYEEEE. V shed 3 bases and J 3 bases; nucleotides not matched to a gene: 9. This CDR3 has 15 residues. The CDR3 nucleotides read TGTGCCAGCAGCTGGACAGATTGGACAGGCTACGAGCAGTACTTC. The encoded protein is CASSWTDWTGYEQYF.

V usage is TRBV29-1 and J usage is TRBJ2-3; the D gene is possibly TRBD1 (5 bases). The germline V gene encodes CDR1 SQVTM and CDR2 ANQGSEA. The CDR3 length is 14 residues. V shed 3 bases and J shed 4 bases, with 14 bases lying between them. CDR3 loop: CSVEGQSWPDTQYF. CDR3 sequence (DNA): TGCAGCGTTGAGGGGCAGTCCTGGCCAGATACGCAGTATTTT.

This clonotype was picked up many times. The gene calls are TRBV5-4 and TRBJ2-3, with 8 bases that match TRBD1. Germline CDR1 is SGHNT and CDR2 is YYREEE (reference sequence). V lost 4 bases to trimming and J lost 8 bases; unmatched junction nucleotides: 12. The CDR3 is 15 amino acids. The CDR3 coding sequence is TGTGCCAGCAGCCCGGGCGGACAGGGTGGCGGTACGCAGTATTTT. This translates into CASSPGGQGGGTQYF.

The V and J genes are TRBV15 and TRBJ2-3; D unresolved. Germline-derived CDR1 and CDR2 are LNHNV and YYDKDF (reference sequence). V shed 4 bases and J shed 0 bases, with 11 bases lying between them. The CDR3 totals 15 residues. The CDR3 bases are TGTGCCACCAGCATTCCAGAGCTTAGCACAGATACGCAGTATTTT. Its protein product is CATSIPELSTDTQYF.

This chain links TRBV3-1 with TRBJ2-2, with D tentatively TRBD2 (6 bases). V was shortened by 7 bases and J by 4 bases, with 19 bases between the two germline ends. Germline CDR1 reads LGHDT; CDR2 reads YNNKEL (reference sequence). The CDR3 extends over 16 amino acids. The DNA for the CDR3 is TGTGCCAGCACCGAAGGGCGGGGTTTGATCACCGGGGAGCTGTTTTTT. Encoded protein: CASTEGRGLITGELFF.

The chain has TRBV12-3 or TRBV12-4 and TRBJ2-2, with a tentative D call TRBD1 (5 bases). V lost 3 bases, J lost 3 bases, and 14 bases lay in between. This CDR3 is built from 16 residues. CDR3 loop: CASSFWGIADTGELFF. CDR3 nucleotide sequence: TGTGCCAGCAGTTTCTGGGGCATAGCTGACACCGGGGAGCTGTTTTTT.

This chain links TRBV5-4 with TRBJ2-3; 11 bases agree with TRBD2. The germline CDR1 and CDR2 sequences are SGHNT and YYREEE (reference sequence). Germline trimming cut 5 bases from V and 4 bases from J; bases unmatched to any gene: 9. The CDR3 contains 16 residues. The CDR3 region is CASSSSGTSGSDTQYF. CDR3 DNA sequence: TGTGCCAGCAGTAGTTCCGGGACTAGCGGCTCAGATACGCAGTATTTT.

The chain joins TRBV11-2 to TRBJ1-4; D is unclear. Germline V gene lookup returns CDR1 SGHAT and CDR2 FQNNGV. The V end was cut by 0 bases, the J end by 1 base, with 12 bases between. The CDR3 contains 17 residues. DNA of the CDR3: TGTGCCAGCAGCTTAGAGCCCCACGTGGGAACTAATGAAAAACTGTTTTTT. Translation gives CASSLEPHVGTNEKLFF.

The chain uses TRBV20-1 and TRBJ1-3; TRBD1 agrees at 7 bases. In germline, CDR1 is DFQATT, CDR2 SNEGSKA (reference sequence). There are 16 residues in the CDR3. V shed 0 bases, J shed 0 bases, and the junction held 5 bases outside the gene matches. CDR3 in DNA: TGCAGTGCTAGAGATAGGCACAGGGGCTCTGGAAACACCATATATTTT. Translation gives CSARDRHRGSGNTIYF.

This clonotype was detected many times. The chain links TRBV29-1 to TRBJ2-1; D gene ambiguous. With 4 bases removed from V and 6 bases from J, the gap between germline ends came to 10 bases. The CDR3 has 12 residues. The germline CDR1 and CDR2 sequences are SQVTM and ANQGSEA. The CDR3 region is CSVGFMGNEQFF. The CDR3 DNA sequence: TGCAGCGTTGGTTTTATGGGCAATGAGCAGTTCTTC.

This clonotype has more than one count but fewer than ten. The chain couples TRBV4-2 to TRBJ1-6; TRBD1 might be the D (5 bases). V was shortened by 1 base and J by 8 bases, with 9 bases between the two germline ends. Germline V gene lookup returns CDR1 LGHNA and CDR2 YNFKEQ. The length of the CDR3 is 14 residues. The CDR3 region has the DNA TGTGCCAGCAGCCAAGGGGCAGGGCATTCACCCCTCCACTTT. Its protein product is CASSQGAGHSPLHF.

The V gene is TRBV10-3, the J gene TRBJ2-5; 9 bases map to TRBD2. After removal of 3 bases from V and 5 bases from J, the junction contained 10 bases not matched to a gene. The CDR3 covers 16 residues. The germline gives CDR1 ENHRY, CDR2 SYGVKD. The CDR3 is CAISDDAGGPGETQYF. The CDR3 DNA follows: TGTGCCATCAGTGACGATGCGGGGGGGCCGGGGGAGACCCAGTACTTC.

CDR3 bases: TGTGCCAGCACCCATCCGGGCGGGGGGAGCACAGATACGCAGTATTTT. Protein product: CASTHPGGGSTDTQYF. This chain connects TRBV6-2 or TRBV6-3 to TRBJ2-3; 8 bases map to TRBD2. With V trimmed by 7 bases and J by 0 bases, 9 bases remained unmatched. Germline V gene sequence: CDR1 MNHEY, CDR2 SVGEGT. This CDR3 contains 16 residues.

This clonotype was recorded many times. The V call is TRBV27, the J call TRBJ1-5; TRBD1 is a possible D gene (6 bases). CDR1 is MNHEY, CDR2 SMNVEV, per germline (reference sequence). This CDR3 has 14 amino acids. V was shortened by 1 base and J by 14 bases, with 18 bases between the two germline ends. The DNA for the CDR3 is TGTGCCAGCAGTTTATTACCAGGGGCCCCGGAGGAGCATTTT. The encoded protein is CASSLLPGAPEEHF.

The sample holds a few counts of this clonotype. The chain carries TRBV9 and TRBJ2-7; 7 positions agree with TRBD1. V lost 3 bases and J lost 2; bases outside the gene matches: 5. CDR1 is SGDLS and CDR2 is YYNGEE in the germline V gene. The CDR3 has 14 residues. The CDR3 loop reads CASSARDSPYEQYF. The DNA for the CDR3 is TGTGCCAGCAGCGCCCGGGACAGCCCCTACGAGCAGTACTTC.